Listed below are T cell receptor beta chains from one sample, sequenced in a study of T cells expressing NK-cell markers. TCRdb reprocessed the 5' RACE reads, keeping one entry per CDR3 protein, no DNA. The sample table includes some 340,000 distinct CDR3 sequences. The sequencing sample was made of blood T cells: a sorted CD56 or NKG2C T cell subset, CD4+ or CD8+ T cells, or bulk PBMC T cells (not recorded which). The receptors originated from a man between 18 and 69 years old in good health. Each CDR3 is given with its conserved first and last residue. Each record gives: V gene, J gene, CDR3 protein.

TRBV19	TRBJ1-2	CASVQQGGYTF
TRBV19	TRBJ2-1	CASSVQTAIYNEQFF
TRBV12-3/TRBV12-4	TRBJ2-2	CASRRSSGGRQGGELFF
TRBV11-2	TRBJ2-3	CASSLRLGSTDTQYF
TRBV20-1	TRBJ2-1	CSAGEGNSYNEQFF
TRBV12-3/TRBV12-4	TRBJ1-1	CASSPMKNTEAFF
TRBV20-1	TRBJ2-7	CSARRRTYRGPHEQYF
TRBV7-3	TRBJ2-1	CASSNNRGLVKDEQFF
TRBV5-8	TRBJ2-1	CASSYTGTPSREQFF
TRBV28	TRBJ2-7	CAVSPGYEQYF
TRBV7-9	TRBJ2-7	CASSTRSGARPYEQYF
TRBV12-3/TRBV12-4	TRBJ2-1	CASSKQRRSSYNEQFF
TRBV28	TRBJ2-3	CASSFQVGGPRTDTQYF
TRBV2	TRBJ1-5	CASRASGVDQPQHF
TRBV20-1	TRBJ2-2	CSAIGQLNTGELFF
TRBV5-6	TRBJ2-3	CASSLRPRVGSDTQYF
TRBV5-1	TRBJ2-5	CASSLVSSGRETQYF
TRBV18	TRBJ1-5	CASSTTDRHQPQHF
TRBV7-7	TRBJ2-5	CASSSLAGGLETQYF
TRBV5-5	TRBJ2-7	CASRPSSYEQYF
TRBV13	TRBJ2-5	CASSSPNPTLERWETQYF
TRBV19	TRBJ1-1	CASSSLQGSNTEAFF
TRBV10-3	TRBJ1-2	CAISGGGGSVYTF
TRBV7-7	TRBJ2-5	CASSSSPDRVQETQYF
TRBV27	TRBJ2-5	CASSFAFTSGGLETQYF
TRBV5-1	TRBJ1-5	CASSFGGAAGQPQHF
TRBV6-1	TRBJ2-5	CAVSGHSRTQYF
TRBV12-3/TRBV12-4	TRBJ2-7	CASSPPGTGAEQYF
TRBV2	TRBJ2-7	CASSKQETGTGDYEQYF
TRBV20-1	TRBJ2-3	CSARDRVAGGGTQYF
TRBV18	TRBJ1-2	CASSPFQGGYDGYTF
TRBV19	TRBJ2-2	CASQPGQGVPGELFF
TRBV7-3	TRBJ1-1	CASRMGADTEAFF
TRBV6-1	TRBJ1-4	CASSRGTGEKLFF
TRBV2	TRBJ1-1	CASSGQGLTTEAFF
TRBV19	TRBJ2-3	CASSTPGGLGTDTQYF
TRBV7-3	TRBJ2-1	CASSLNGVSEQFF
TRBV5-1	TRBJ1-4	CASSKGRDSHATNEKLFF
TRBV10-2	TRBJ2-7	CASSEIRGEWYEQYF
TRBV5-6	TRBJ2-7	CASSWGLAASYEQYF